The 22 T cell receptor beta chains below were found in one sample sequenced in a study of PD-1 blockade in classical Hodgkin lymphoma. Measured with immunoSEQ multiplex PCR; TCRdb has only the in-frame clones, and not every one. The sample holds some 58,000 clones; less than 95% are singletons and the top ten take 10%. The sample's time point: cycle 4 day 1 (C4D1), after 6 weeks of nivolumab. All patients relapsed after autologous stem cell transplantation, and brentuximab vedotin exposure varied. Sequenced material: peripheral blood mononuclear cells (PBMCs), taken before the fourth cycle of nivolumab. The source is a human donor with classical Hodgkin lymphoma.

This chain joins TRBV7-3 and TRBJ1-2, with D possibly TRBD1 on 6 matching bases. V was trimmed by 5 bases and J by 1 base, leaving 11 bases between them. CDR3 length: 14 residues. Per the germline V gene, CDR1 is SGHTA and CDR2 is FQGTGA. CDR3 region: CASSPNRDNYGYTF. The CDR3 DNA follows: TGTGCCAGCAGCCCTAACAGGGATAACTATGGCTACACCTTC.

By proportion, this clone is medium-sized. The chain joins TRBV28 to TRBJ1-5; unclear D gene. CDR1 MDHEN and CDR2 SYDVKM come from the germline V gene. With 3 bases removed from V and 10 bases from J, the gap between germline ends came to 7 bases. The CDR3 spans 11 residues. CDR3 nucleotides: TGTGCCAGCAGTTTTCCTACCCCCCAGCATTTT. Protein: CASSFPTPQHF.

J is TRBJ1-6 and V is TRBV7-6; a weak D match, TRBD1 (5 bases). Trimming left V 2 bases short and J 4 bases short, with 9 bases between. The CDR3 has 15 amino acids. CDR1 is SGHVS and CDR2 is FNYEAQ in the germline V gene. The chain's CDR3 is CASSLSRGYNSPLHF. The CDR3 nucleotides are TGTGCCAGCAGCTTATCCCGGGGGTATAATTCACCCCTCCACTTT.

The chain links TRBV2 to TRBJ2-1; TRBD2 matches 7 bases. Germline-derived CDR1 and CDR2 are SNHLY and FYNNEI. CDR3 size: 15 residues. After removal of 8 bases from V and 10 bases from J, the junction contained 17 bases not matched to a gene. The DNA of the CDR3 is TGTGCCAGCTCCCCCCGCGGGGGAAACACAAAGGAGCAGTTCTTC. Translation: CASSPRGGNTKEQFF.

The V and J genes are TRBV11-2 and TRBJ1-1; D is possibly TRBD1 (5 bases). Trimming left V 2 bases short and J 1 base short, with 20 bases between. The CDR3 covers 18 residues. From germline, CDR1 is SGHAT and CDR2 FQNNGV. CDR3 residues: CASSLLWDHRRGNTEAFF. The CDR3 bases are TGTGCCAGCAGCTTATTGTGGGACCACAGGAGGGGGAACACTGAAGCTTTCTTT.

The V and J genes are TRBV2 and TRBJ2-7; D possibly corresponds to TRBD2 (6 bases). CDR1 is SNHLY and CDR2 is FYNNEI in the germline V gene. The CDR3 contains 15 residues. The V and J ends lost 10 bases and 0 bases respectively, with 19 bases between them. The CDR3 reads CATRWRDGSSYEQYF. The CDR3, as DNA: TGTGCCACTCGATGGAGGGACGGAAGCTCCTACGAGCAGTACTTC.

For the CDR3, the DNA is TGTGCCAGCAGCCGTGCCGGTGCTTACACCGGGGAGCTGTTTTTT. This encodes CASSRAGAYTGELFF. This chain connects TRBV7-2 to TRBJ2-2; D unclear. The CDR3 is 15 amino acids. Deletions cut 5 bases from V and 3 bases from J, with 13 bases between. Germline V gene data show CDR1 as SGHTA and CDR2 as FQGNSA.

The chain combines TRBV29-1 with TRBJ1-2; 7 bases map to TRBD1. The CDR3 has 16 residues. Germline CDR1 SQVTM, CDR2 ANQGSEA. V lost 7 bases, J lost 8 bases, and 22 bases stayed unmatched. CDR3 in DNA: TGCAGCGCGGATTCAGGGGGAGCAGGCGGTGTAAGCGGCTACACCTTC. Protein sequence: CSADSGGAGGVSGYTF.

The chain combines TRBV19 with TRBJ2-5; a weak D match, TRBD2 (6 bases). Germline V lookup: CDR1 LNHDA, CDR2 SQIVND (reference sequence). The CDR3 contains 15 residues. V lost 6 bases, J lost 3 bases, and 17 bases lay in between. CDR3 protein: CASRKSLARKETQYF. The CDR3 DNA reads TGTGCCAGTAGGAAATCACTAGCTCGCAAAGAGACCCAGTACTTC. Supplemented by reference TRBV19 and TRBJ2-5, the full variable domain reads DGGITQSPKYLFRKEGQNVTLSCEQNLNHDAMYWYRQDPGQGLRLIYYSQIVNDFQKGDIAEGYSVSREKKESFPLTVTSAQKNPTAFYLCASRKSLARKETQYFGPGTRLLVL.

V usage is TRBV30 and J usage is TRBJ2-3, with TRBD1 as a possible D gene (5 bases). Trimming removed 1 base from V and 4 bases from J, with 9 bases in between. The CDR3 consists of 13 residues. From germline, CDR1 is GTSNPN and CDR2 SVGIG (reference sequence). In nucleotides, the CDR3 is TGTGCCTGGAGTGACAGGTCCCCAGATACGCAGTATTTT. Its protein product is CAWSDRSPDTQYF. The variable domain in full, with the rest retrieved from reference TRBV30 and TRBJ2-3, is SQTIHQWPATLVQPVGSPLSLECTVEGTSNPNLYWYRQAAGRGLQLLFYSVGIGQISSEVPQNLSASRPQDRQFILSSKKLLLSDSGFYLCAWSDRSPDTQYFGPGTRLTVL.

The rearrangement links TRBV18 to TRBJ1-2; 8 bases map to TRBD1. The CDR3 length is 14 residues. Losses at the gene ends were 4 bases for V and 4 bases for J; bases not matched to a gene: 5. Germline CDR1 reads KGHSH; CDR2 reads LQKENI. The chain's CDR3 is CASSQDREGYGYTF. CDR3 coding DNA: TGTGCCAGCTCACAGGACAGGGAGGGCTATGGCTACACCTTC.

V and J are TRBV5-1 and TRBJ2-7; D is perhaps TRBD2 (7 bases). Trimming pared 2 bases from V and 3 bases from J, leaving 12 bases between. The CDR3 is 14 amino acids. The germline CDR1 and CDR2 sequences are SGHRS and YFSETQ. The CDR3 coding sequence is TGCGCCAGCAGCTTCACAGGGAGGGACTACGAGCAGTACTTC. The encoded protein is CASSFTGRDYEQYF.

CDR3 region: CATVSDRDSSYEQYF. The CDR3 bases are TGCGCCACCGTCTCAGACAGGGATAGCTCCTACGAGCAGTACTTC. The chain joins TRBV10-2 to TRBJ2-7; TRBD1 matches at 7 bases. Trimming removed 10 bases from V and 0 bases from J; junction bases left unmatched: 12. Germline loops: CDR1 WSHSY, CDR2 SAAADI. CDR3 size: 15 residues.

CDR3 protein: CASSGVQGSSYNSPLHF. The CDR3 nucleotides read TGTGCCAGCAGTGGAGTACAGGGAAGCTCCTATAATTCACCCCTCCACTTT. V and J are TRBV6-1 and TRBJ1-6; a possible D gene is TRBD1 (6 bases). This CDR3 is 17 amino acids long. V lost 4 bases, J lost 0 bases, and 13 bases lay in between. Germline assignment: CDR1 MNHNS and CDR2 SASEGT.

This rearrangement joins TRBV19 to TRBJ1-4, with TRBD1 matching over 9 bases. This CDR3 contains 18 residues. V shed 6 bases and J 7 bases; nucleotides not matched to a gene: 18. From germline, CDR1 is LNHDA and CDR2 SQIVND (reference sequence). The CDR3 region has the DNA TGTGCCAGTAGCATGACCGGGACAGGGTTTCTTACGGGTGAAAAACTGTTTTTT. Its translation is CASSMTGTGFLTGEKLFF.

Only one count was recorded for this clone. This chain joins TRBV2 and TRBJ1-1; D is undetermined. V lost 4 bases and J lost 11, with 11 bases in between. There are 11 residues in the CDR3. CDR1 and CDR2 from the germline V gene are SNHLY and FYNNEI. The CDR3 DNA reads as TGTGCCAGCAGTGGCACTCTCGGGGCTTTCTTT. Protein sequence: CASSGTLGAFF.

This clone was detected a few times. The chain uses TRBV30 and TRBJ2-2; D remains ambiguous. V lost 5 bases to trimming and J lost 2 bases, with 9 bases between them. Per the germline V gene, CDR1 is GTSNPN and CDR2 is SVGIG (reference sequence). This CDR3 region has 13 residues. In DNA, the CDR3 is TGTGCCTGGGGAGCTCTCAACACCGGGGAGCTGTTTTTT. This translates into CAWGALNTGELFF.

This clone was found once. This sequence joins TRBV7-9 and TRBJ2-3; TRBD2 aligns across 10 bases. The CDR3 extends over 16 amino acids. Trimming removed 5 bases from V and 2 bases from J; junction bases left unmatched: 7. CDR1 and CDR2 (germline): SEHNR, FQNEAQ (reference sequence). The CDR3 reads CASSLPTSGYTDTQYF. The CDR3 nucleotides read TGTGCCAGCAGCCTGCCGACTAGCGGGTACACAGATACGCAGTATTTT.

As DNA, the CDR3 is TGTGCCAGCAGCTTAGCCCAGCGGACGGAGCAGTTCTTC. It is translated as CASSLAQRTEQFF. The J gene is TRBJ2-1, the V gene TRBV7-2; D may be TRBD2 (5 bases). The V gene lost 0 bases and the J gene lost 10 bases, with 10 bases spanning the gap. The CDR3 is made up of 13 amino acids. In germline, CDR1 is SGHTA, CDR2 FQGNSA. The full variable domain, with the rest looked up from reference TRBV7-2 and TRBJ2-1, is GAGVSQSPSNKVTEKGKDVELRCDPISGHTALYWYRQSLGQGLEFLIYFQGNSAPDKSGLPSDRFSAERTGGSVSTLTIQRTQQEDSAVYLCASSLAQRTEQFFGPGTRLTVL.

V and J are TRBV30 and TRBJ1-1, with TRBD1 identical over 8 bases. V dropped 3 bases and J dropped 1; count of bases not matched to a gene: 4. Germline loops: CDR1 GTSNPN, CDR2 SVGIG (reference sequence). The CDR3 totals 14 residues. The CDR3 is CAWSVGTGNTEAFF. The CDR3 DNA reads TGTGCCTGGAGCGTCGGGACAGGGAACACTGAAGCTTTCTTT.

V and J are TRBV6-1 and TRBJ2-7, with unresolved D. CDR1 and CDR2 (germline): MNHNS, SASEGT. V was shortened by 5 bases and J by 5 bases, with 7 bases between the two germline ends. This CDR3 is 11 amino acids long. In DNA, the CDR3 is TGTGCCAGCAGTTACGGTCACGAGCAGTACTTC. It translates to CASSYGHEQYF.

V is TRBV7-8 and J is TRBJ1-3; TRBD1 might be the D (6 bases). Germline values: CDR1 SGHVS, CDR2 FQNEAQ. Trimming took 4 bases from V and 0 from J, leaving 10 bases between them. CDR3 length: 15 residues. The CDR3: CASSSPTGSGNTIYF. The CDR3 DNA follows: TGTGCCAGCAGCTCGCCGACAGGCTCTGGAAACACCATATATTTT.